The 18 T cell receptor beta chains below come from one sample, sequenced in a study of T cell responses to AZD1222 COVID-19 vaccine. Method: immunoSEQ multiplex PCR; TCRdb's copy keeps in-frame clones and lacks some. This table holds 150,000 to 200,000 clones, 80% to 95% found once. The source was peripheral blood, collected on day 0 of AZD1222 vaccination. The origin of the receptors is an adult in good health.

This chain uses TRBV6-5 with TRBJ1-5, with a weak D call TRBD1 (6 bases). Germline V gene lookup returns CDR1 MNHEY and CDR2 SVGAGI. V lost 4 bases, J lost 2 bases, and 15 bases lay in between. The CDR3 runs 16 residues. CDR3 loop: CASSSDQGSGNQPQHF. The CDR3 DNA reads as TGTGCCAGCAGTTCGGATCAGGGGTCGGGCAATCAGCCCCAGCATTTT.

The chain couples TRBV27 to TRBJ2-1; a weak D match, TRBD2 (5 bases). CDR1 and CDR2 from the germline V gene are MNHEY and SMNVEV (reference sequence). Deletions cut 2 bases from V and 1 base from J, with 9 bases between. There are 15 residues in the CDR3. The CDR3 nucleotides read TGTGCCAGCAGTTTAACGGGAAGGTCCTACAATGAGCAGTTCTTC. Its translation is CASSLTGRSYNEQFF.

V usage is TRBV19 and J usage is TRBJ2-3, with a tentative D call TRBD1 (6 bases). V lost 3 bases and J lost 5, with 15 bases in between. Germline CDR1 reads LNHDA; CDR2 reads SQIVND (reference sequence). This CDR3 contains 15 residues. Here the CDR3 reads CASSIPGHGGDTQYF. CDR3 nucleotide sequence: TGTGCCAGTAGTATCCCGGGACACGGTGGAGATACGCAGTATTTT.

The V call is TRBV19, the J call TRBJ1-3, with unresolved D. Trimming removed 5 bases from V and 4 bases from J, with 12 bases in between. The CDR3 runs 14 residues. Germline V CDR1 and CDR2: LNHDA, SQIVND (reference sequence). Here the CDR3 DNA reads TGTGCCAGTAGTTCCCTCTTCGGGGGAAACACCATATATTTT. Translated, it gives CASSSLFGGNTIYF.

The rearrangement joins TRBV2 to TRBJ2-3; D perhaps matches TRBD2 (6 bases). Germline loops: CDR1 SNHLY, CDR2 FYNNEI. The CDR3 loop spans 15 amino acids. V was cut by 2 bases and J by 2 bases, with 11 bases left in between. In DNA, the CDR3 is TGTGCCAGCAGTGAATACTGGGGGGTCACAGATACGCAGTATTTT. Residues: CASSEYWGVTDTQYF.

In the case of this clone: One end of the junction does not line up with germline, which may come from a read error. The gene calls are TRBV9 and TRBJ2-1; 8 bases align to TRBD1. The germline CDR1 and CDR2 sequences are SGDLS and YYNGEE. This CDR3 contains 15 residues. The CDR3 here is CASSATPRADRGMVF. In DNA form, the CDR3 reads TGTGCCAGCAGCGCGACCCCCCGAGCCGACAGGGGAATGGTCTTC.

This chain links TRBV7-2 with TRBJ2-7; D may be TRBD1 or TRBD2 (6 bases each). Trimming cost V 3 bases and J 7 bases, with 19 bases left between them. The CDR3 is 15 residues long. In germline, CDR1 is SGHTA, CDR2 FQGNSA. The CDR3 region is CASSFTGGPTREQYF. The CDR3 nucleotides read TGTGCCAGCAGCTTTACCGGGGGCCCTACGCGGGAGCAGTACTTC.

The chain couples TRBV5-1 to TRBJ1-2; tentative D call: TRBD1 (6 bases). Germline V CDR1 and CDR2: SGHRS, YFSETQ. V lost 7 bases to trimming and J lost 7 bases, with 14 bases between them. The CDR3 sequence is 12 residues long. The CDR3: CASRWGRSGYTF. CDR3 nucleotides: TGCGCCAGCCGATGGGGGCGGTCTGGCTACACCTTC. Based on the CDR3 plus reference TRBV5-1 and TRBJ1-2, the full variable domain is KAGVTQTPRYLIKTRGQQVTLSCSPISGHRSVSWYQQTPGQGLQFLFEYFSETQRNKGNFPGRFSGRQFSNSRSEMNVSTLELGDSALYLCASRWGRSGYTFGSGTRLTVV.

This clone was seen only once. The chain uses TRBV7-2 and TRBJ2-1, with TRBD2 matching 8 bases. Germline V gene lookup returns CDR1 SGHTA and CDR2 FQGNSA. Trimming at V came to 5 bases and at J to 6 bases, leaving 6 bases not matched to a gene. The CDR3 consists of 14 residues. The CDR3 loop reads CASSPRGGSNEQFF. The CDR3 DNA follows: TGTGCCAGCAGCCCCCGGGGGGGCAGCAATGAGCAGTTCTTC.

In its sample, this clone was seen once. The chain links TRBV9 to TRBJ2-1, with TRBD2 matching over 9 bases. V dropped 6 bases and J dropped 4; count of bases not matched to a gene: 8. Germline lookup yields CDR1 SGDLS and CDR2 YYNGEE. The CDR3 consists of 15 residues. CDR3 nucleotides: TGTGCCAGCACCCTGTCTAGCGGGGTATACAATGAGCAGTTCTTC. Its protein is CASTLSSGVYNEQFF.

This chain uses TRBV10-3 with TRBJ2-1, with D unclear. This CDR3 region has 12 residues. CDR1 is ENHRY, CDR2 SYGVKD, per germline. V lost 3 bases to trimming and J lost 7 bases, with 7 bases between them. The CDR3 nucleotides are TGTGCCATCAGTGATCTGGGGAATGAGCAGTTCTTC. Protein product: CAISDLGNEQFF.

Of note for this clone: In this CDR3 the conserved last residue, phenylalanine or tryptophan, is missing, so a read error is likely. The limits of the CDR3 on the DNA are not certain, so only TCRdb's listed CDR3 is given. The chain employs TRBV28 and TRBJ1-2. Germline V gene data show CDR1 as MDHEN and CDR2 as SYDVKM. The CDR3 has 9 amino acids, counting both end residues. The CDR3 is CASSFRILL.

This chain connects TRBV11-2 to TRBJ2-7, with TRBD1 matching over 9 bases. This CDR3 region has 16 residues. The germline CDR1 and CDR2 sequences are SGHAT and FQNNGV. V dropped 5 bases and J dropped 6; count of bases not matched to a gene: 14. The DNA for the CDR3 is TGTGCCAGCAGCGTCATACAGGGGGCGATCGGAGGCGAGCAGTACTTC. As protein: CASSVIQGAIGGEQYF.

The rearrangement joins TRBV9 to TRBJ2-1; 9 nucleotides line up with TRBD2. J was trimmed by 8 bases and V by 4 bases; bases with no gene match: 4. The CDR3 extends over 13 amino acids. Germline CDR1 is SGDLS and CDR2 is YYNGEE. CDR3 in amino acids: CASSPGTSYEQFF. CDR3 coding DNA: TGTGCCAGCAGCCCTGGGACTAGCTATGAGCAGTTCTTC.

The chain recombines TRBV27 with TRBJ2-5, with D unclear. Germline-derived CDR1 and CDR2 are MNHEY and SMNVEV (reference sequence). The CDR3 runs 14 residues. V lost 1 base, J lost 3 bases, and 9 bases lay in between. The CDR3 bases are TGTGCCAGCAGTTTATTGGGCAGGAAAGAGACCCAGTACTTC. It is translated as CASSLLGRKETQYF.

This chain links TRBV6-2 or TRBV6-3 with TRBJ1-1; D uncertain. There are 15 residues in the CDR3. Germline V lookup: CDR1 MNHEY, CDR2 SVGEGT. V dropped 2 bases and J dropped 4 bases, with 14 bases sitting between them. The CDR3 nucleotides read TGTGCCAGCAGTTACGGCGCCACGCTGGGCACTGAAGCTTTCTTT. Translating it yields CASSYGATLGTEAFF.

The chain uses TRBV21-1 and TRBJ1-1. TRBV21-1 is recorded as a pseudogene. CDR3 length: 13 residues. The CDR3 bases are TGTGCCAGCAGCAAAACTTGGGACGGAGAAGCTTTCTTT. Its protein is CASSKTWDGEAFF.

This clone was detected once. The rearrangement links TRBV7-9 to TRBJ2-3, with unresolved D. The CDR3 length is 11 residues. V was pared by 5 bases and J by 2 bases, with 2 bases between. CDR1 and CDR2 (germline): SEHNR, FQNEAQ (reference sequence). The CDR3 DNA reads as TGTGCCAGCAGCCACACAGATACGCAGTATTTT. It encodes CASSHTDTQYF.